The clone carrying this T cell receptor beta chain was observed many times. The data are from a study of T cells in Graves' hyperthyroidism and ophthalmopathy. Regions amplified from RNA transcripts were the TCR beta CDR3 regions. Using the HTBI primer set, a first-round RT-PCR was run on the TCR CDR3. TCRdb re-derived calls from the multiplex PCR reads in MiXCR, one entry per CDR3 protein. This table holds some 300,000 distinct CDR3 sequences, 13% found once. Recently diagnosed hyperthyroidism of less than 2 months' duration affected patients aged 18 to 65. PBMCs were derived from roughly 10 ml fresh peripheral blood. The germline gives CDR1 MNHNS, CDR2 SASEGT. The CDR3 is 18 residues long. V was pared by 0 bases and J by 10 bases, with 25 bases between.

The sample comprised blood. The origin of this receptor is a woman in her thirties with Graves' hyperthyroidism that later progressed to Graves' ophthalmopathy. This chain connects TRBV6-1 to TRBJ2-1, with D possibly matching TRBD2 (6 bases). CDR3 DNA sequence: TGTGCCAGCAGTGAAGCTGGGTCGGTTCTAGCGCGCAACGGGGAGCAGTTCTTC. This sequence encodes CASSEAGSVLARNGEQFF.